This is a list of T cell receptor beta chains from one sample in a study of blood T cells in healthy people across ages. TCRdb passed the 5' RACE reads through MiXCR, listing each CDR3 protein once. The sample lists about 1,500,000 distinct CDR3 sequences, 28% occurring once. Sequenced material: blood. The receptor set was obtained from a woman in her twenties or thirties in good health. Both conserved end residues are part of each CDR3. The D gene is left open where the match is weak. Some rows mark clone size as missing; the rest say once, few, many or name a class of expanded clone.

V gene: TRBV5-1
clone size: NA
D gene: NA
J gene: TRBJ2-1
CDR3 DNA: TGCGCCAGCAGCGGGGGGGCGGACCTATCCTACAATGAGCAGTTCTTC
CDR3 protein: CASSGGADLSYNEQFF

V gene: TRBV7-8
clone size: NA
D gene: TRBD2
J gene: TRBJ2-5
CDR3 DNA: TGTGCCAGCAGCTCTCTAGCGGGAGGAGACCAAGAGACCCAGTACTTC
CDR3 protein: CASSSLAGGDQETQYF

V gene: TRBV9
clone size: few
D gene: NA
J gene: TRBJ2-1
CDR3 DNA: TGTGCCAGCAGCGCTTCGTCCGGGAATGAGCAGTTCTTC
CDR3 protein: CASSASSGNEQFF

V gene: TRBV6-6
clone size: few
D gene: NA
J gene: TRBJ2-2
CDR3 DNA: TGTGCCAGCAGTTACTCGGAGAGCACCGGGGAGCTGTTTTTT
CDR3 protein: CASSYSESTGELFF

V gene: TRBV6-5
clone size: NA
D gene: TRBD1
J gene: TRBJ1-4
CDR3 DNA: TGTGCCAGCGGGCTTCCGGGACAGATGGAAAAACTGTTTTTT
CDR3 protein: CASGLPGQMEKLFF

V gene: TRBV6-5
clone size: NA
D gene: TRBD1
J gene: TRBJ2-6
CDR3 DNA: TGTGCCAGCAGTTCCCCGGACAGGGGGAATCAGAGGGCCAACGTCCTGACTTTC
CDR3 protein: CASSSPDRGNQRANVLTF

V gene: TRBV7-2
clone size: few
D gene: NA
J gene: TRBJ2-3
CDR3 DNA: TGTGCCAGCAGCTTAGTACAGGGATCGGATACGCAGTATTTT
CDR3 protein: CASSLVQGSDTQYF

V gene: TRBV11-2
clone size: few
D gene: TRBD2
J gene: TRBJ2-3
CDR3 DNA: TGTGCCAACAGCTCACGGACTAGCGGGAGGTACACAGATACGCAGTATTTT
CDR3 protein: CANSSRTSGRYTDTQYF

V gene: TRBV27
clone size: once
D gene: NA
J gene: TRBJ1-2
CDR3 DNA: TGTGCCGGCAGAAAGGACAGAAACACGTATGGCTACACCTTC
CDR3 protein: CAGRKDRNTYGYTF

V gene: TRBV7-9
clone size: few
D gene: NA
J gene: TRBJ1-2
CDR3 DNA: TGTTCCAGCAGCTTAGGCCAGTCCGGCTACACCTTC
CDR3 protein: CSSSLGQSGYTF

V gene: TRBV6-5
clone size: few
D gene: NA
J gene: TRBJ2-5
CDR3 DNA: TGTGCCAGCAGTCAAAAACGTGTGAAGACCCAGTACTTC
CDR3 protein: CASSQKRVKTQYF

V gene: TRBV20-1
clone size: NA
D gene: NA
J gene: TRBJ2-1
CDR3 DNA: TGCAGTGCTAGAGATCGGCACTTATACAATGAGCAGTTCTTC
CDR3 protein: CSARDRHLYNEQFF

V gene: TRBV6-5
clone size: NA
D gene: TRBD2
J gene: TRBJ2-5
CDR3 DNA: TGTGCCGCGGGGGGGAGAGAGACCCAGTACTTC
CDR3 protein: CAAGGRETQYF

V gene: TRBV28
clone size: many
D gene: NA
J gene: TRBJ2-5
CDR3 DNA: TGTGCCAGCAGCCACGGGGCTTTAAAGACCCAGTACTTC
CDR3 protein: CASSHGALKTQYF

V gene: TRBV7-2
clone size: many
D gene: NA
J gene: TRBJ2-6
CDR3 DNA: TGTGCCAGCACCTCTTCGGCGGCAGGGGCTGGGGCCAACGTCCTGACTTTC
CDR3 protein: CASTSSAAGAGANVLTF

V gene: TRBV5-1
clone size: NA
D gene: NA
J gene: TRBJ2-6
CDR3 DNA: TGCGCCAGCAGCTTGATGTTTGGGGCCAACGTCCTGACTTTC
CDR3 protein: CASSLMFGANVLTF

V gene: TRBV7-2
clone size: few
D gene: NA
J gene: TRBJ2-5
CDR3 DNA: TGTGCCAGCAGCGAAGGGACTCCAAACATGGGGACCCAGTACTTC
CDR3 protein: CASSEGTPNMGTQYF

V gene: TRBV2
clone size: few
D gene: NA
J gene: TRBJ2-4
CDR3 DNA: TGTGCCAGCAGTAGGGGTGCAACTAAGCAGTACTTC
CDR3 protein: CASSRGATKQYF

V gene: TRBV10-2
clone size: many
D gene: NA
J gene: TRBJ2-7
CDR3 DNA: TGCGCCAGCAGCGCCTCCGGTAGGTTCTACGAGCAGTACTTC
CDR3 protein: CASSASGRFYEQYF

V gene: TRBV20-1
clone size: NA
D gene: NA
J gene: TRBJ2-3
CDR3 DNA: TGCAGTGCTAGTGGCAGGTCAGATACGCAGTATTTT
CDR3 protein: CSASGRSDTQYF

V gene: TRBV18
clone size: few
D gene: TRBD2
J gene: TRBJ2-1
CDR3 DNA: TGTGCCAGCTCACCATCAGCGGGACGCGACAATGAGCAGTTCTTC
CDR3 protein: CASSPSAGRDNEQFF

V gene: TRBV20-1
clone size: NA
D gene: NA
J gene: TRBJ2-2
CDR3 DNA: TGCAGTGCTAGATCCGCGGGGGCAAACACCGGGGAGCTGTTTTTT
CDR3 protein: CSARSAGANTGELFF

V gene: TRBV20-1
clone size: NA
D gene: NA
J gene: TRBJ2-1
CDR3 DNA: TGCAGTGCTAGAGTGGGGCAGGCCCCACCAAACACATACAATGAGCAGTTCTTC
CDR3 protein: CSARVGQAPPNTYNEQFF

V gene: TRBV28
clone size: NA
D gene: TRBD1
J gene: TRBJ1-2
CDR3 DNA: TGTGCCAGCACCCTACAGGGGATAGGCTATGGCTACACCTTC
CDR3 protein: CASTLQGIGYGYTF

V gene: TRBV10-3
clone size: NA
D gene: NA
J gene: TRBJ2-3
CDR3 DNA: TGTGCCATCAGCCTCCCTAGCACAGATACGCAGTATTTT
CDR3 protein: CAISLPSTDTQYF

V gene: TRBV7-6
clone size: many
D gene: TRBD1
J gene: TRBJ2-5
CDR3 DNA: TGTGCCAGCAGCTCCCTGACAGGGAGTGAGACCCAGTACTTC
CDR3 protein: CASSSLTGSETQYF

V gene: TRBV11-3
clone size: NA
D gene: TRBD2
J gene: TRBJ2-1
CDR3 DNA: TGTGCCAGCAGCTCAGCGGGTGGACTAGCGGGAGAAGGCAATGAGCAGTTCTTC
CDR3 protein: CASSSAGGLAGEGNEQFF

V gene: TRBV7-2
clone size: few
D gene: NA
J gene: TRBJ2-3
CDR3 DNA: TGTGCCAGCAGCTCCCGGCCCGATTATGGGCAGTATTTT
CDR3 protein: CASSSRPDYGQYF

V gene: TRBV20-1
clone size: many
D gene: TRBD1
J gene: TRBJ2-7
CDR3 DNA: TGCAGTGCTAGAGACCCTGACAGGGACGAGCAGTACTTC
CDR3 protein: CSARDPDRDEQYF

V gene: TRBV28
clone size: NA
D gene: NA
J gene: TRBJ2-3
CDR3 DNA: TGTGCCAGCAGTTCAACGGCGAAAGGTACGCAGTATTTT
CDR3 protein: CASSSTAKGTQYF

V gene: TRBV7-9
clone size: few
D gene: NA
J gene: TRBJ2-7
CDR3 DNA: TGTGCCAGCAGCTTAGCGCCGGGGGAGAGCTCCTACGAGCAGTACTTC
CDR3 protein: CASSLAPGESSYEQYF

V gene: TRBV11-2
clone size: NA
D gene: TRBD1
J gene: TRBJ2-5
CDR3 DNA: TGTGCCAGCAGCTACTTAACAGGGGGCTGGGAGACCCAGTACTTC
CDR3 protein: CASSYLTGGWETQYF

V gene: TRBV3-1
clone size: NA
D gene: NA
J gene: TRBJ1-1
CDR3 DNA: TGTGCCAGCAGCCACCCGGGGAAGGGGACTGAAGCTTTCTTT
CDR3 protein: CASSHPGKGTEAFF

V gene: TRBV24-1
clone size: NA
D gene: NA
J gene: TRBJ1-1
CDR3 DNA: TGTGCCACCAGTGATCCACCGGGGATAGAAGGAGCTTTCTTT
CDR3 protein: CATSDPPGIEGAFF

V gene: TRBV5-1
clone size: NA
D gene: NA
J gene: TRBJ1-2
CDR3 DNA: TGCGCCAGCAGCTCCGGGACGGTTAGGAACTATGGCTACACCTTC
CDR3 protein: CASSSGTVRNYGYTF

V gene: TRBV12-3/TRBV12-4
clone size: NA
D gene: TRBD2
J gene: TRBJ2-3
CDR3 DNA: TGTGCCAGCAGAGTGGCTAGCGGGGGGGTGGGATATACGCAGTATTTT
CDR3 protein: CASRVASGGVGYTQYF

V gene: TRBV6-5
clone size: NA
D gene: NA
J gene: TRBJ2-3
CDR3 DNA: TGTGCCAGCAGTAAAGACTGGGTCAGAGATACGCAGTATTTT
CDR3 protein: CASSKDWVRDTQYF

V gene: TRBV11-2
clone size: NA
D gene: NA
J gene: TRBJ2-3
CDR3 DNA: TGTGCCAGCTCTGGAGGAGATCTTGATACGCAGTATTTT
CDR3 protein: CASSGGDLDTQYF

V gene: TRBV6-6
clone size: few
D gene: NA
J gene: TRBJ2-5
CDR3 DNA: TGTGCCAGCAGTTACCGGCAGGCCCTGTACTTC
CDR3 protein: CASSYRQALYF